The 20 T cell receptor beta chains reported below all come from one sample, sequenced in a study of PD-1 and CTLA-4 blockade in melanoma. Assay used: immunoSEQ multiplex PCR; TCRdb lists only in-frame clones, some missing. The data hold 20,000 to 25,000 clones, with about 87% observed a single time. The sample was CD8+ T cells from peripheral blood, taken before anti-PD-1 treatment. All receptors come from a human donor with melanoma.

The gene calls are TRBV4-3 and TRBJ2-2; the D gene is possibly TRBD1 (6 bases). Trimming cost V 0 bases and J 7 bases, with 9 bases left between them. The CDR3 is 14 amino acids. Germline V gene lookup returns CDR1 LGHNA and CDR2 YSLEER. In nucleotides, the CDR3 is TGCGCCAGCAGCCAAGACAGGGGCCACGGGGAGCTGTTTTTT. It is translated as CASSQDRGHGELFF.

The chain is built from TRBV11-2 and TRBJ2-7; D is possibly TRBD1 (5 bases). This CDR3 spans 14 amino acids. Germline V gene data show CDR1 as SGHAT and CDR2 as FQNNGV. Trimming took 5 bases from V and 6 from J, leaving 17 bases between them. This CDR3 is CASSPIAGSGEQYF. CDR3 DNA sequence: TGTGCCAGCAGCCCTATAGCAGGGTCGGGCGAGCAGTACTTC.

By share, this clone ranks as medium-sized (0.01 to 0.1%). This chain links TRBV19 with TRBJ2-2, with D tentatively TRBD1 (6 bases). V was pared by 7 bases and J by 4 bases, with 13 bases between. CDR1 and CDR2 (germline): LNHDA, SQIVND (reference sequence). This CDR3 comprises 14 residues. The CDR3 reads CASKGELSTGELFF. The CDR3 region has the DNA TGTGCCAGTAAGGGGGAGCTCTCCACCGGGGAGCTGTTTTTT.

The gene calls are TRBV29-1 and TRBJ1-1; D is ambiguous. V lost 4 bases and J 4 bases, leaving 4 bases between the germline ends. From germline, CDR1 is SQVTM and CDR2 ANQGSEA. The CDR3 is 10 amino acids. Here the CDR3 DNA reads TGCAGCGTTGGAGGCACTGAAGCTTTCTTT. Translated, it gives CSVGGTEAFF.

The genes are TRBV27 and TRBJ2-3, with 9 positions matching TRBD2. Germline V gives CDR1 MNHEY, CDR2 SMNVEV (reference sequence). With 2 bases clipped from V and 4 bases from J, the junction kept 4 bases outside the gene matches. CDR3 length equals 15 residues. The CDR3: CASSLLAGISDTQYF. The CDR3 bases are TGTGCCAGCAGTTTACTAGCGGGGATATCAGATACGCAGTATTTT.

The rearrangement uses TRBV11-2 and TRBJ2-3, with D tentatively TRBD1 or TRBD2 (6 bases each). Between the trimmed V and J ends, which lost 6 bases and 2 bases, there was a span of 12 bases. CDR3 length equals 14 residues. Per the germline V gene, CDR1 is SGHAT and CDR2 is FQNNGV. The DNA of the CDR3 is TGTGCCAGCAGACCACGGGGGCACACAGATACGCAGTATTTT. This translates into CASRPRGHTDTQYF. Supplemented by reference TRBV11-2 and TRBJ2-3, the full variable domain reads EAGVAQSPRYKIIEKRQSVAFWCNPISGHATLYWYQQILGQGPKLLIQFQNNGVVDDSQLPKDRFSAERLKGVDSTLKIQPAKLEDSAVYLCASRPRGHTDTQYFGPGTRLTVL.

This chain connects TRBV6-4 to TRBJ2-2; 10 nucleotides agree with TRBD2. Trimming cost V 6 bases and J 4 bases; bases outside gene matches: 11. The CDR3 is made up of 17 amino acids. Germline lookup yields CDR1 MRHNA and CDR2 SNTAGT. The DNA of the CDR3 is TGTGCCAGCAGCCCCTCTAGCGGGGGCCAGACCACCGGGGAGCTGTTTTTT. Its translation is CASSPSSGGQTTGELFF.

V is TRBV6-2 or TRBV6-3 and J is TRBJ1-2, with a weak D call TRBD1 (5 bases). Trimming cost V 0 bases and J 8 bases, with 13 bases left between them. The CDR3 extends over 14 amino acids. Germline CDR1 is MNHEY and CDR2 is SVGEGT. The CDR3 reads CASSYSGVGDGYTF. The CDR3 DNA reads TGTGCCAGCAGTTACTCTGGGGTCGGGGACGGCTACACCTTC.

This chain connects TRBV3-1 (or the pseudogene TRBV3-2) to TRBJ2-7; 8 bases agree with TRBD2. Germline V gene data show CDR1 as LGHDT and CDR2 as YNNKEL (reference sequence). J was trimmed by 4 bases and V by 0 bases; bases with no gene match: 11. The CDR3 consists of 17 residues. CDR3 sequence (DNA): TGTGCCAGCAGCCAAGATTCGCCCGGGGGGGCCTGGTACGAGCAGTACTTC. Translation gives CASSQDSPGGAWYEQYF.

Of note for this clone: Other DNA sequences of this sample code for an identical CDR3. The gene calls are TRBV27 and TRBJ1-2; TRBD1 agrees at 8 bases. Germline V gene sequence: CDR1 MNHEY, CDR2 SMNVEV (reference sequence). The junction had 5 bases not matched to a gene; V was cut back by 5 bases and J by 3 bases. The CDR3 runs 14 residues. For the CDR3, the DNA is TGTGCCAGCAGTCCCTTGGACAGGGACTATGGCTACACCTTC. This codes for CASSPLDRDYGYTF.

CDR3 coding DNA: TGTGCCAGCAGCCGTAGACAGGGGTCCTCCCAATACGAGCAGTACTTC. This encodes CASSRRQGSSQYEQYF. This chain connects TRBV5-6 to TRBJ2-7, with TRBD1 identical over 8 bases. Germline V gene lookup returns CDR1 SGHDT and CDR2 YYEEEE. The CDR3 is 16 residues long. V was pared by 4 bases and J by 4 bases, with 13 bases of the junction left unmatched.

The chain joins TRBV30 to TRBJ1-2; TRBD1 agrees at 7 bases. Trimming cost V 5 bases and J 5 bases; bases outside gene matches: 2. CDR1 is GTSNPN and CDR2 is SVGIG in the germline V gene (reference sequence). The CDR3 runs to 11 residues. The CDR3 DNA is TGTGCCTGGGGGACAGCTTATGGCTACACCTTC. Residues: CAWGTAYGYTF.

The chain uses TRBV4-2 and TRBJ2-1; perhaps D is TRBD1 or TRBD2 (6 bases each). Trimming took off 2 bases at V and 4 bases at J, with 12 bases between the two ends. Germline values: CDR1 LGHNA, CDR2 YNFKEQ. The CDR3 sequence is 15 residues long. CDR3 nucleotides: TGTGCCAGCAGCCAATGGAGGGGGACGTACAATGAGCAGTTCTTC. As protein: CASSQWRGTYNEQFF.

The chain has TRBV7-9 and TRBJ1-3; weak D call: TRBD1 (6 bases). This CDR3 has 14 residues. From germline, CDR1 is SEHNR and CDR2 FQNEAQ (reference sequence). V dropped 8 bases and J dropped 4 bases, with 15 bases sitting between them. CDR3 region: CASAAGGGGNTIYF. The DNA of the CDR3 is TGTGCCAGCGCCGCGGGGGGCGGCGGAAACACCATATATTTT.

The V gene is TRBV5-1, the J gene TRBJ1-2; weak D call: TRBD1 (6 bases). The germline gives CDR1 SGHRS, CDR2 YFSETQ. There are 14 residues in the CDR3. V lost 4 bases and J 4 bases, leaving 14 bases between the germline ends. The CDR3 sequence: CASSPAGEGYGYTF. The CDR3 DNA follows: TGCGCCAGCAGCCCAGCAGGGGAAGGCTATGGCTACACCTTC.

The chain combines TRBV7-9 with TRBJ2-7; D unclear. The CDR3 totals 12 residues. The germline CDR1 and CDR2 sequences are SEHNR and FQNEAQ (reference sequence). Trimming took off 4 bases at V and 0 bases at J, with 4 bases between the two ends. The CDR3: CASSSSSYEQYF. The CDR3 DNA reads TGTGCCAGCAGCTCGAGCTCCTACGAGCAGTACTTC.

This clone was counted once. As DNA, the CDR3 is TGTGCCAGCAGCGACTCAAGCGGGGACTCGCCCTCCTACGAGCAGTACTTC. Its translation is CASSDSSGDSPSYEQYF. The chain carries TRBV7-9 and TRBJ2-7, with 7 bases fitting TRBD2. The CDR3 is 17 residues long. Germline-derived CDR1 and CDR2 are SEHNR and FQNEAQ (reference sequence). Trimming removed 5 bases from V and 0 bases from J; junction bases left unmatched: 13.

The count of this clone is one. The V gene is TRBV7-8, the J gene TRBJ1-5; D perhaps matches TRBD1 (5 bases). The CDR3 is 17 amino acids. CDR1 is SGHVS and CDR2 is FQNEAQ in the germline V gene. Trimming took 0 bases from V and 2 from J, leaving 14 bases between them. The CDR3 nucleotides read TGTGCCAGCAGCTTAGCGCTCCCAGGGCGAGGCAATCAGCCCCAGCATTTT. It specifies CASSLALPGRGNQPQHF.

The rearrangement joins TRBV13 to TRBJ2-5, with TRBD2 matching over 10 bases. The CDR3 sequence is 15 residues long. Germline loops: CDR1 PRHDT, CDR2 FYEKMQ (reference sequence). Germline trimming cut 4 bases from V and 2 bases from J; bases unmatched to any gene: 4. The CDR3 DNA is TGTGCCAGCAGCTCAGCGGGGGGGCGTCAAGAGACCCAGTACTTC. It codes for CASSSAGGRQETQYF.

The chain combines TRBV4-1 with TRBJ2-1; 10 bases are shared with TRBD1. The CDR3 spans 17 residues. After removal of 2 bases from V and 8 bases from J, the junction contained 12 bases not matched to a gene. Germline CDR1 MGHRA, CDR2 YSYEKL. CDR3 residues: CASSQSGTGTGVDEQFF. The CDR3, as DNA: TGCGCCAGCAGCCAAAGTGGGACCGGGACAGGGGTCGATGAGCAGTTCTTC.